The 30 T cell receptor beta chains presented below share a single source sample, sequenced in a study of blood T cell repertoires in COVID-19. Data came from immunoSEQ multiplex PCR; TCRdb stores just in-frame clones and leaves some out. The sample yields 60,000 or so clones, around 85% seen once. Sequenced sample: peripheral blood. The receptors come from a human donor in a cohort sampled during active COVID-19.

The chain employs TRBV18 and TRBJ1-3; D is undetermined. The CDR3 has 15 residues. The germline gives CDR1 KGHSH, CDR2 LQKENI. V was pared by 2 bases and J by 4 bases, with 12 bases between. CDR3 amino acids: CASSPTEAAGNTIYF. The DNA of the CDR3 is TGTGCCAGCTCACCAACTGAAGCTGCGGGAAACACCATATATTTT. Full variable domain (outside the CDR3, taken from reference TRBV18 and TRBJ1-3): NAGVMQNPRHLVRRRGQEARLRCSPMKGHSHVYWYRQLPEEGLKFMVYLQKENIIDESGMPKERFSAEFPKEGPSILRIQQVVRGDSAAYFCASSPTEAAGNTIYFGEGSWLTVV.

The chain carries TRBV27 and TRBJ1-2, with no clear D. Germline assignment: CDR1 MNHEY and CDR2 SMNVEV (reference sequence). V was pared by 5 bases and J by 3 bases, with 16 bases between. The CDR3 extends over 15 amino acids. Written as DNA, the CDR3 is TGTGCCAGCAGTCCCGGGTCCTCCCCCCACTATGGCTACACCTTC. The encoded protein is CASSPGSSPHYGYTF.

This clone was observed a single time. The V and J genes are TRBV7-2 and TRBJ1-1; D might be TRBD1 (6 bases). This CDR3 has 14 amino acids. Germline CDR1 and CDR2: SGHTA and FQGNSA. V dropped 5 bases and J dropped 4 bases, with 14 bases sitting between them. The CDR3: CASSTYNRVTEAFF. In DNA form, the CDR3 reads TGTGCCAGCAGCACCTATAACAGGGTCACTGAAGCTTTCTTT.

The V and J genes are TRBV5-6 and TRBJ2-2; 12 bases fit TRBD2. The CDR3 spans 17 residues. Per germline, CDR1 SGHDT and CDR2 YYEEEE. The ends lost 4 bases at V and 4 bases at J; junction bases unmatched: 8. This CDR3 reads CASSLLAGGSGTGELFF. Written as DNA, the CDR3 is TGTGCCAGCAGCCTACTAGCGGGGGGCAGCGGCACCGGGGAGCTGTTTTTT.

The chain uses TRBV11-2 and TRBJ2-6, with D perhaps matching TRBD2 (5 bases). The CDR3 runs 17 residues. V dropped 1 base and J dropped 0 bases, with 10 bases sitting between them. From germline, CDR1 is SGHAT and CDR2 FQNNGV. The chain's CDR3 is CASSLGGLSSGANVLTF. For the CDR3, the DNA is TGTGCCAGCAGCTTAGGTGGACTGAGCTCTGGGGCCAACGTCCTGACTTTC.

The V call is TRBV9, the J call TRBJ2-3; D may be TRBD2 (6 bases). Trimming took off 0 bases at V and 2 bases at J, with 13 bases between the two ends. The germline CDR1 and CDR2 sequences are SGDLS and YYNGEE. The CDR3 spans 16 residues. Here the CDR3 reads CASSVGDSGNTDTQYF. For the CDR3, the DNA is TGTGCCAGCAGCGTAGGGGATAGCGGCAACACAGATACGCAGTATTTT.

The genes are TRBV4-2 and TRBJ2-3; 11 nucleotides line up with TRBD2. J lost 4 bases, V lost 1 base, and 7 bases had no gene match. The CDR3 has 17 amino acids. The germline CDR1 and CDR2 sequences are LGHNA and YNFKEQ. CDR3 sequence (DNA): TGTGCCAGCAGCCAAGCTCTAGCGGGGGGATCCGCAGATACGCAGTATTTT. Amino acids: CASSQALAGGSADTQYF.

This clone came up a few times. The genes are TRBV10-3 and TRBJ2-5; D is perhaps TRBD1 (6 bases). CDR1 and CDR2 (germline): ENHRY, SYGVKD. With 2 bases removed from V and 5 bases from J, the gap between germline ends came to 6 bases. CDR3 length: 12 residues. CDR3: CAISERGETQYF. The CDR3 coding sequence is TGTGCCATCAGTGAGAGGGGGGAGACCCAGTACTTC.

The V and J genes are TRBV6-5 and TRBJ1-1, with 7 bases identical to TRBD1. CDR3 length equals 15 residues. Germline V lookup: CDR1 MNHEY, CDR2 SVGAGI. Germline trimming cut 5 bases from V and 4 bases from J; bases unmatched to any gene: 10. The CDR3 region is CASSTPSAGGTEAFF. In nucleotides, the CDR3 is TGTGCCAGCAGTACACCTTCGGCAGGGGGCACTGAAGCTTTCTTT.

The chain links TRBV9 to TRBJ1-6; 8 bases agree with TRBD1. The CDR3 is 15 residues long. Germline V gene lookup returns CDR1 SGDLS and CDR2 YYNGEE. Losses at the gene ends were 0 bases for V and 9 bases for J; bases not matched to a gene: 5. The CDR3 DNA follows: TGTGCCAGCAGCGTAGATGCAGGGGGCAGTTCACCCCTCCACTTT. It specifies CASSVDAGGSSPLHF. The entire variable domain, with the rest obtained from reference TRBV9 and TRBJ1-6, is as follows: DSGVTQTPKHLITATGQRVTLRCSPRSGDLSVYWYQQSLDQGLQFLIQYYNGEERAKGNILERFSAQQFPDLHSELNLSSLELGDSALYFCASSVDAGGSSPLHFGNGTRLTVT.

The rearrangement joins TRBV6-5 to TRBJ2-5; the D is unclear. Germline assignment: CDR1 MNHEY and CDR2 SVGAGI. CDR3 length equals 16 residues. The V end lost 0 bases, the J end lost 0 bases, and 11 bases lay between the germline ends. The CDR3 region is CASSYSSRVYQETQYF. CDR3 DNA sequence: TGTGCCAGCAGTTACTCGAGTCGGGTGTACCAAGAGACCCAGTACTTC.

This chain joins TRBV25-1 and TRBJ1-2; TRBD1 matches 8 bases. The CDR3 length is 14 residues. Per the germline V gene, CDR1 is MGHDK and CDR2 is SYGVNS. Unmatched junction bases numbered 8, after V lost 3 bases and J lost 8 bases. This chain's CDR3 is CASSDPGQGRGYTF. The DNA for the CDR3 is TGTGCCAGCAGTGATCCTGGACAGGGTAGAGGCTACACCTTC.

Worth noting for this clone: At one end the junction does not follow the germline gene, possibly because of a read error. The chain has TRBV12-3 or TRBV12-4 and TRBJ1-2; D unresolved. The CDR3 consists of 12 residues. The CDR3 region has the DNA TGTGCCAGCAGTTTCGGTAACTCTGGCTACACCTTC. It is translated as CASSFGNSGYTF.

Here the CDR3 reads CASGLVRLAGGPSTDTQYF. In nucleotides, the CDR3 is TGTGCTAGTGGTTTGGTACGGCTAGCGGGGGGACCTAGCACAGATACGCAGTATTTT. V usage is TRBV12-5 and J usage is TRBJ2-3, with 11 nucleotides matching TRBD2. CDR1 is LGHNT and CDR2 is FRNRAP in the germline V gene. V dropped 0 bases and J dropped 0; count of bases not matched to a gene: 8. CDR3 length: 19 residues.

The V call is TRBV20-1, the J call TRBJ2-2; a weak D match, TRBD2 (6 bases). V lost 3 bases and J 1 base, leaving 18 bases between the germline ends. Germline V gene data show CDR1 as DFQATT and CDR2 as SNEGSKA (reference sequence). This CDR3 comprises 17 residues. Written as DNA, the CDR3 is TGCAGTGCTAGTAGGATCCGGGGGATAGTGAACACCGGGGAGCTGTTTTTT. It codes for CSASRIRGIVNTGELFF.

The gene calls are TRBV3-1 (or the pseudogene TRBV3-2) and TRBJ1-1, with 11 bases matching TRBD1. Germline CDR1 and CDR2: LGHDT and YNNKEL (reference sequence). Trimming at V came to 4 bases and at J to 1 base, leaving 2 bases not matched to a gene. The CDR3 totals 15 residues. Here the CDR3 DNA reads TGTGCCAGCAGCCGAGGGACAGGGGGGAACACTGAAGCTTTCTTT. Its translation: CASSRGTGGNTEAFF.

In this sample, this clone turned up once. The CDR3 loop is CASNPGNNSPLHF. The CDR3 coding sequence is TGTGCCAGTAACCCGGGAAATAATTCACCCCTCCACTTT. The chain uses TRBV19 and TRBJ1-6; D not certain. Germline V gene sequence: CDR1 LNHDA, CDR2 SQIVND (reference sequence). The CDR3 loop spans 13 amino acids. The V gene lost 7 bases and the J gene lost 5 bases, with 9 bases spanning the gap.

The chain uses TRBV20-1 and TRBJ1-1; the match to TRBD1 covers 7 bases. Germline V gives CDR1 DFQATT, CDR2 SNEGSKA (reference sequence). This CDR3 contains 11 residues. The junction had 1 base not matched to a gene; V was cut back by 5 bases and J by 4 bases. The CDR3 spells CSAAGGTEAFF. The CDR3 bases are TGCAGTGCTGCAGGGGGCACTGAAGCTTTCTTT.

The chain is built from TRBV5-6 and TRBJ1-3, with D unresolved. CDR3 size: 13 residues. Germline assignment: CDR1 SGHDT and CDR2 YYEEEE. Trimming left V 2 bases short and J 7 bases short, with 10 bases between. As DNA, the CDR3 is TGTGCCAGCAGCTTCCAGGTTGAGAACACCATATATTTT. It yields the protein CASSFQVENTIYF.

This rearrangement joins TRBV6-2 or TRBV6-3 to TRBJ2-4, with D possibly being TRBD2 (7 bases). Germline loops: CDR1 MNHEY, CDR2 SVGEGT. V gave up 6 bases and J gave up 3 bases, with 18 bases separating them. The CDR3 runs 16 residues. The CDR3 here is CASSILGGEGKNIQYF. CDR3 bases: TGTGCCAGCAGCATACTAGGGGGGGAAGGCAAAAACATTCAGTACTTC.

The gene calls are TRBV10-3 and TRBJ2-3; D may be TRBD1 (5 bases). The CDR3 loop spans 15 amino acids. The germline V gene has CDR1 ENHRY and CDR2 SYGVKD. The germline V and J ends were trimmed by 9 bases and 1 base, with 17 bases remaining between them. In nucleotides, the CDR3 is TGTGCCATACAATACCAAAAAGGGGGCACAGATACGCAGTATTTT. It encodes CAIQYQKGGTDTQYF.

About this clone itself: The junction shows a germline mismatch at one end, possibly a read error. The J gene is TRBJ2-5, the V gene TRBV7-2; 7 bases line up with TRBD1. From germline, CDR1 is SGHTA and CDR2 FQGNSA. The CDR3 consists of 16 residues. The CDR3 bases are TGTGCCAGCAGCCTAGCTACACAGGGGTCGGGCGAGACCCAGTACTTC. Its protein product is CASSLATQGSGETQYF.

The chain joins TRBV6-2 or TRBV6-3 to TRBJ1-1, with D perhaps TRBD1 (5 bases). Germline lookup yields CDR1 MNHEY and CDR2 SVGEGT. Trimming shortened V by 2 bases and J by 0 bases, and 19 bases separated the two germline ends. This CDR3 has 18 residues. The CDR3 loop reads CASSYPGHLNNLNTEAFF. Written as DNA, the CDR3 is TGTGCCAGCAGTTACCCCGGACACTTAAATAACCTGAACACTGAAGCTTTCTTT.

This clone was counted only a few times. The chain joins TRBV7-6 to TRBJ2-2; tentatively, D is TRBD1 (6 bases). The length of the CDR3 is 16 residues. Germline V CDR1 and CDR2: SGHVS, FNYEAQ. The V and J ends lost 1 base and 4 bases respectively, with 13 bases between them. In DNA form, the CDR3 reads TGTGCCAGCAGCTTAGTGAGCAGGGGCCCCACCGGGGAGCTGTTTTTT. Protein sequence: CASSLVSRGPTGELFF. Drawing the rest from reference TRBV7-6 and TRBJ2-2, the complete variable domain is GAGVSQSPRYKVTKRGQDVALRCDPISGHVSLYWYRQALGQGPEFLTYFNYEAQQDKSGLPNDRFSAERPEGSISTLTIQRTEQRDSAMYRCASSLVSRGPTGELFFGEGSRLTVL.

The chain recombines TRBV5-6 with TRBJ2-1; 15 bases line up with TRBD2. The CDR3 extends over 19 amino acids. The germline CDR1 and CDR2 sequences are SGHDT and YYEEEE. V gave up 6 bases and J gave up 2 bases; unmatched junction bases: 12. CDR3: CASTRQGLAGGRPYNEQFF. The CDR3 DNA reads TGTGCCAGCACAAGACAGGGACTAGCGGGGGGACGGCCCTACAATGAGCAGTTCTTC.

J is TRBJ2-2 and V is TRBV2; TRBD1 aligns across 7 bases. Germline trimming cut 10 bases from V and 0 bases from J; bases unmatched to any gene: 8. The V gene's germline CDR1 is SNHLY and CDR2 FYNNEI. The CDR3 contains 15 residues. CDR3 bases: TGTGCCACCCACACCACAGGGGCGAACACCGGGGAGCTGTTTTTT. Translated: CATHTTGANTGELFF.

The V call is TRBV7-9, the J call TRBJ1-5, with TRBD1 identical over 7 bases. Trimming took 6 bases from V and 7 from J; bases not matched to a gene: 12. Per the germline V gene, CDR1 is SEHNR and CDR2 is FQNEAQ (reference sequence). CDR3 length: 15 residues. CDR3 bases: TGTGCCAGCAGTTCCGGGACAGTGAAGGAACAGCCCCAGCATTTT. The encoded protein is CASSSGTVKEQPQHF. Supplemented by reference TRBV7-9 and TRBJ1-5, the full variable domain reads DTGVSQNPRHKITKRGQNVTFRCDPISEHNRLYWYRQTLGQGPEFLTYFQNEAQLEKSRLLSDRFSAERPKGSFSTLEIQRTEQGDSAMYLCASSSGTVKEQPQHFGDGTRLSIL.

With regard to this clone: The conserved phenylalanine or tryptophan is not found at the CDR3 terminus, so this likely reflects a read error. The limits of the CDR3 on the DNA are not certain, so only TCRdb's listed CDR3 is given. This chain links TRBV3-1 (or the pseudogene TRBV3-2) with TRBJ1-2; whether TRBD1, the table's D call, matches the DNA was not checked. Germline CDR1 reads LGHDT; CDR2 reads YNNKEL (reference sequence). Counting both end residues, the CDR3 totals 8 amino acids. The CDR3 protein is CASSPIHP.

This clone has more than one count but fewer than ten. V usage is TRBV30 and J usage is TRBJ2-7; 8 bases fit TRBD2. Germline-derived CDR1 and CDR2 are GTSNPN and SVGIG (reference sequence). J was trimmed by 2 bases and V by 3 bases; bases with no gene match: 6. The CDR3 runs to 14 residues. The CDR3 coding sequence is TGTGCCTGGAGGGTGGCGGGGGGAACCTACGAGCAGTACTTC. This gives the protein CAWRVAGGTYEQYF.

This rearrangement joins TRBV18 to TRBJ2-1, with 11 bases lining up with TRBD2. Germline V gene sequence: CDR1 KGHSH, CDR2 LQKENI. The CDR3 length is 14 residues. V trimming: 2 bases; J trimming: 6 bases; junction bases outside the gene matches: 0. The CDR3 protein is CASSPGLAGNEQFF. The CDR3 bases are TGTGCCAGCTCACCAGGACTAGCGGGCAATGAGCAGTTCTTC.